The clone carrying this T cell receptor beta chain was picked up many times. The sample comes from a study of neurological immune-mediated disorders. CDR1 and CDR2 from the germline V gene are MDHEN and SYDVKM. CDR3 size: 13 residues. Trimming cost V 8 bases and J 9 bases, with 16 bases left between them. TCRdb called the 5' RACE reads again in MiXCR, with one record for every CDR3 protein. The sample has about 60,000 distinct CDR3 sequences, approximately 4% seen once; the top ten hold 2.9%. This clonotype was sampled from a man aged 45-60 years with multiple sclerosis. Specimen: PBMCs. This sequence joins TRBV28 and TRBJ2-2; either TRBD1 or TRBD2 may fit D (5 bases each). Written as DNA, the CDR3 is TGTGCCAGCCGTCCGCCGGGGCGCCGGGAGCTGTTTTTT. Its translation is CASRPPGRRELFF.